This TCR beta chain was obtained from a study of beta chain features in type 1 diabetes. Sorted populations all exceeded 98% purity. This clone was counted between two and nine times. Expressed TCRB transcripts were sequenced because the entire RNA isolate underwent reverse transcription. Method: immunoSEQ multiplex PCR; TCRdb's copy keeps in-frame clones and lacks some. In the table there are almost 350,000 clones, about 20% of which are singletons. From germline, CDR1 is LNHNV and CDR2 YYDKDF (reference sequence). V was cut by 0 bases and J by 0 bases, with 6 bases left in between. The CDR3 covers 15 residues.

The V call is TRBV15, the J call TRBJ2-1; TRBD2 is a possible D gene (6 bases). The clonotype originates from a young woman in good health. Sequencing was carried out using naive CD4+ T cells from blood. CDR3 protein: CATSRDSGSYNEQFF. The CDR3, as DNA: TGTGCCACCAGCAGAGATAGCGGCTCCTACAATGAGCAGTTCTTC.